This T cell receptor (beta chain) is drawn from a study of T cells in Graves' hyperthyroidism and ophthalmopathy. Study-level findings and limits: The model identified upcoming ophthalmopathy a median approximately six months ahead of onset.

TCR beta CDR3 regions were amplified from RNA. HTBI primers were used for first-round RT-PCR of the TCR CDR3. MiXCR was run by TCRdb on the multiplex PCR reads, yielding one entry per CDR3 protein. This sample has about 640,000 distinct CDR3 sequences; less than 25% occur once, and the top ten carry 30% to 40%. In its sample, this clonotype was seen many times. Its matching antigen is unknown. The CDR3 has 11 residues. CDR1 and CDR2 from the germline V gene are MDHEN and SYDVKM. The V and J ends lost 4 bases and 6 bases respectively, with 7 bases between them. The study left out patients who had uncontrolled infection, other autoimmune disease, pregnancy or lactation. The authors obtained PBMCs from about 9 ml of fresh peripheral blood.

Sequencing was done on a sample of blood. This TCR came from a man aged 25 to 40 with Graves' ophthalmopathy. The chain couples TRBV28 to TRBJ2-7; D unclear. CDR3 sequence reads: CASSWSAEQYF. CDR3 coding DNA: TGTGCCAGCAGTTGGTCCGCCGAGCAGTACTTC.